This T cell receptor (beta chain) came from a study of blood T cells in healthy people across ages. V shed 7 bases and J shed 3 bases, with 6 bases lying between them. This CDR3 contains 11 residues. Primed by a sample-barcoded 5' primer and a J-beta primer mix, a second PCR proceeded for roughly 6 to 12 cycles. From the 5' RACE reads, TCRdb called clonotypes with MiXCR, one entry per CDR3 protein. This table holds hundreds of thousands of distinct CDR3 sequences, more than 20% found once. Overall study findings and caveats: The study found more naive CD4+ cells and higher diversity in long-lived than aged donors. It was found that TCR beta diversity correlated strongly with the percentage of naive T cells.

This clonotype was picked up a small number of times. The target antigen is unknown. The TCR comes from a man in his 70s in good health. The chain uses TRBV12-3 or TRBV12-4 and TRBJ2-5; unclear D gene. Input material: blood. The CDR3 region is CASTEEETQYF. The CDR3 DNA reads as TGTGCCAGCACCGAGGAAGAGACCCAGTACTTC.